The T cell receptor (beta chain) under discussion was sequenced for a study of blood T cell repertoires in COVID-19. In this sample, this clone turned up once. The table came from immunoSEQ multiplex PCR; TCRdb's copy has only in-frame clones and leaves some out. The profile covers under 250,000 clones, with 70% to 85% appearing a single time and 13% taken by the ten largest. Germline V CDR1 and CDR2: MDHEN, SYDVKM. The CDR3 consists of 14 residues. V trimming: 7 bases; J trimming: 0 bases; junction bases outside the gene matches: 5. This chain links TRBV28 with TRBJ1-1; 7 bases are a match to TRBD1. Sequenced sample: peripheral blood. The TCR was taken from a human donor in a cohort sampled during active COVID-19. CDR3 sequence reads: CASNRQGLNTEAFF. The CDR3 nucleotides are TGTGCCAGCAACCGACAGGGATTGAACACTGAAGCTTTCTTT.